This section outlines one T cell receptor (beta chain) sequence together with its context. Its antigen is currently unknown. The source of the sample is a study of CD4 T cells in relation to SARS-CoV-2 and coronaviruses. Study-wide background: PBMCs were cultured with antigen for roughly 11 days before TCR beta sequencing. Negative control cultures got HIV-1 Nef peptides or no peptide.

The unexposed donors gave CD4+ T cells in about 2010-2019, prior to COVID-19. CD4+ T cells were isolated from the cells after 10 days of culture. Testing used SARS-CoV-2 S/N and four cold-coronavirus spikes on unexposed-donor CD4+ T cells, cells permitting. Germline CDR1 reads KGHSH; CDR2 reads LQKENI. The CDR3 is 16 residues long. V dropped 3 bases and J dropped 4; count of bases not matched to a gene: 7. Study conclusions and caveats: In roughly 60% of donors, memory CD4+ clonotypes crossrecognized SARS-CoV-2 and at least one common cold coronavirus spike.

Using immunoSEQ multiplex PCR, the repertoire was profiled, and TCRdb retains in-frame clones only, with some absent. The sample includes 20,000 to 25,000 clones, 74% of them seen just once. This chain joins TRBV18 and TRBJ2-1, with TRBD2 matching over 9 bases. This sequence was found in a human donor in good health. Sample: CD4+ T cells from PBMCs, cultured in vitro. Here the CDR3 reads CASSPGGRAPYNEQFF. CDR3 coding DNA: TGTGCCAGCTCACCCGGCGGGAGGGCCCCTTACAATGAGCAGTTCTTC.